Here is one T cell receptor (beta chain) with its context. Its specificity is not known. This entry belongs to a study of T cell responses to AZD1222 COVID-19 vaccine. The ends were cut back, 3 bases at V and 5 bases at J, with 10 bases in the middle. This CDR3 is 14 amino acids long. CDR1 LGHDT and CDR2 YNNKEL come from the germline V gene (reference sequence). Overall study results and limits: Donors were largely white British and mainly female; clonal diversity was possibly underestimated. Vaccine-associated CD4 TCRs spanned spike, dominant at 160-218 and 743-854. Only a handful of AZD1222 recipients tested seropositive at baseline. Repertoires were obtained only post-peak T cell response.

The protocol was immunoSEQ multiplex PCR, while the TCRdb copy is restricted to in-frame clones and leaves out a portion. In the table there are roughly 140,000 clones, approximately 93% of which are singletons. The V call is TRBV3-1 (or the pseudogene TRBV3-2), the J call TRBJ1-4; the D gene is possibly TRBD1 (5 bases). The TCR comes from an adult who had recovered from COVID-19. The sequences come from peripheral blood, collected after recovery from COVID-19. The CDR3 DNA is TGTGCCAGCAGCCAGGGGACTCAGAATGAAAAACTGTTTTTT. Translation: CASSQGTQNEKLFF.